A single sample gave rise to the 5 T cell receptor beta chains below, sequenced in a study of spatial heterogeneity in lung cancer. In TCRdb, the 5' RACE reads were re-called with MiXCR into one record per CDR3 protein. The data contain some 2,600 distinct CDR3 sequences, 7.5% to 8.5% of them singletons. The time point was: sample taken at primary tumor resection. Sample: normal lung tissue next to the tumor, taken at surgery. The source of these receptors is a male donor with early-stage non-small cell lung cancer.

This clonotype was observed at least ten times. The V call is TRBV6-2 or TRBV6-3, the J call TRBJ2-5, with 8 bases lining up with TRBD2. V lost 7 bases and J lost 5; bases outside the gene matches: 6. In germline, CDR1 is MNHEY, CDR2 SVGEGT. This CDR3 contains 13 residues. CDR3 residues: CASTQAGVETQYF. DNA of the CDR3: TGTGCCAGCACCCAAGCGGGAGTTGAGACCCAGTACTTC.

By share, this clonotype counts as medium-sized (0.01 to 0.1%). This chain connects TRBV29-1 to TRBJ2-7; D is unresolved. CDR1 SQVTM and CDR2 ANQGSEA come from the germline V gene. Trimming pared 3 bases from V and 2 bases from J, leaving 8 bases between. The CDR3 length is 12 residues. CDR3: CSVEVPPYEQYF. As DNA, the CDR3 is TGCAGCGTTGAGGTGCCCCCCTACGAGCAGTACTTC.

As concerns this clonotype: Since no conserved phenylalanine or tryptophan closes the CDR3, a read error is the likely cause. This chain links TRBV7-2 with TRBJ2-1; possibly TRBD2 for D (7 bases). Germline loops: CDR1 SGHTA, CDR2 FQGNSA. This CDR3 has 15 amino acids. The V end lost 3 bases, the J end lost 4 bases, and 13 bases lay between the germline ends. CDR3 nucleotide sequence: TGTGCCAGCAGCTTGCATGCGGGGGCTTACAATGAGCAGTTCCTC. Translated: CASSLHAGAYNEQFL.

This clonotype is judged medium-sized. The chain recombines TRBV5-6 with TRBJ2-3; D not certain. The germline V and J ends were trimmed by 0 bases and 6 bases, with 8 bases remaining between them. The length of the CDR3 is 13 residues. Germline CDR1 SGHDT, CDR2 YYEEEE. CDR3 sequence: CASSLEEVDTQYF. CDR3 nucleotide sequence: TGTGCCAGCAGCTTGGAAGAGGTTGATACGCAGTATTTT.

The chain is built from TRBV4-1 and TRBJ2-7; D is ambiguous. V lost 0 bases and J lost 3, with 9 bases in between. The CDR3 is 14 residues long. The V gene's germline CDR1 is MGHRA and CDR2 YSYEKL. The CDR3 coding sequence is TGCGCCAGCAGCCAAGATTTTGGGAACTACGAGCAGTACTTC. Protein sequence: CASSQDFGNYEQYF.